Here is one T cell receptor beta chain with its context. The read stops 3 residues short of the end of the CDR3; the missing end is completed from the germline J gene. This record comes from a study of T cells in women clearing cervical HPV infection. Produced via immunoSEQ multiplex PCR; TCRdb's table is partial and in-frame only. The listing records approximately 20,000 clones. The CDR3 is 16 amino acids. Looked up from germline, CDR1 is SGHRS and CDR2 is YFSETQ. V gave up 0 bases and J gave up 1 base, with 12 bases separating them. Sequenced material: blood buffy coat. This TCR derives from a woman aged 18 to 75 with a cervical HPV16 infection that either progressed to CIN3+ or cleared (not recorded which). The chain links TRBV5-1 to TRBJ2-3; no clear D gene. The sequenced part of the CDR3 DNA is TGCGCCAGCAGCTTGGGATGGGCTACGGGCACAGATACG. The encoded protein is CASSLGWATGTDT. In full, the CDR3 is CASSLGWATGTDTQYF.